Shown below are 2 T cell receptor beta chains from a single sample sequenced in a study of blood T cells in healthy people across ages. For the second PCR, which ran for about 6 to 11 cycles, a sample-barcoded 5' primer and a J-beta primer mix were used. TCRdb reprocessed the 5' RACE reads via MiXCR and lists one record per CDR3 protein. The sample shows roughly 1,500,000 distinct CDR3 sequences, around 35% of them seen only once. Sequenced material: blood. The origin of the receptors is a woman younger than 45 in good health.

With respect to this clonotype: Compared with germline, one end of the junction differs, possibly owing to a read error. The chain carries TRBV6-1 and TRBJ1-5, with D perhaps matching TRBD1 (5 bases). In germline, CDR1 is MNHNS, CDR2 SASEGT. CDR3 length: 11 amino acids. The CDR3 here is CASNEEGRGHF. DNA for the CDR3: TGTGCCAGCAATGAAGAGGGACGGGGGCATTTT.

The CDR3 loop reads CASTHTGGSYNEQFF. CDR3 bases: TGTGCCAGCACCCACACCGGGGGTTCCTACAATGAGCAGTTCTTC. The genes are TRBV3-1 and TRBJ2-1; tentative D call: TRBD2 (6 bases). Germline-derived CDR1 and CDR2 are LGHDT and YNNKEL (reference sequence). The V end lost 7 bases, the J end lost 1 base, and 14 bases lay between the germline ends. The CDR3 extends over 15 amino acids.